The entry below describes one T cell receptor beta chain. Its antigen remains unidentified. This sample was taken from a study of response to subunit inactivated influenza vaccine. Study observations and caveats: Each seasonal influenza vaccination recruits few new T cells, the authors suggested.

The CDR3 is 17 amino acids. Germline assignment: CDR1 DFQATT and CDR2 SNEGSKA (reference sequence). The V end lost 6 bases, the J end lost 0 bases, and 20 bases lay between the germline ends. TCRdb used MiXCR to reprocess the RT-PCR reads, holding one entry per CDR3 protein. The profile covers 400,000 to 650,000 distinct CDR3 sequences, with about 7.2% appearing a single time and over 10% taken by the ten largest. The V call is TRBV20-1, the J call TRBJ1-4; a possible D gene is TRBD1 (6 bases). The sample here was PBMCs from blood, taken less than 30 months after vaccination. The receptor's source is a man aged 50 to 69 who received an inactivated influenza vaccine. The CDR3 sequence: CSAGAMTGKTTNEKLFF. Here the CDR3 DNA reads TGCAGTGCGGGCGCGATGACAGGAAAAACAACTAATGAAAAACTGTTTTTT.